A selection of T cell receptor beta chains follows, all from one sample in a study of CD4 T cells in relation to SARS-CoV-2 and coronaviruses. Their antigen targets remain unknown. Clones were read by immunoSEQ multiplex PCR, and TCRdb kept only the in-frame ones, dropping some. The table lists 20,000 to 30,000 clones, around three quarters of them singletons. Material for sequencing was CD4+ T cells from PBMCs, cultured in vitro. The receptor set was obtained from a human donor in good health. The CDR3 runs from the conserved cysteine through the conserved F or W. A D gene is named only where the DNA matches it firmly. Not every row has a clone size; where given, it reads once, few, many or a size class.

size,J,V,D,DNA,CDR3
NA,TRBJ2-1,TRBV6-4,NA,TGTGCCAGCAGTGACTCTGGCCTGAATGAGCAGTTCTTC,CASSDSGLNEQFF
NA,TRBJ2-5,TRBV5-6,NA,TGTGCCAGCAGCTTGGAAGCGGTCCAAGAGACCCAGTACTTC,CASSLEAVQETQYF
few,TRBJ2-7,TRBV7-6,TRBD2,TGTGCCAGCAGCCGGGGACTAGCGGGAGTGCAAATTACCCACGAGCAGTACTTC,CASSRGLAGVQITHEQYF
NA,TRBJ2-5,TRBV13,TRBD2,TGTGCCAGCAGCTTAGAACGGGAGGGCCTGGAGACCCAGTACTTC,CASSLEREGLETQYF
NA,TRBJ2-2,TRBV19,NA,TGTGCCAGTAGTATACCCGGAAACAGGTACACCGGGGAGCTGTTTTTT,CASSIPGNRYTGELFF
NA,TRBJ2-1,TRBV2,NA,TGTGCCAGACGGTCGGGGGCGGGAGCCAATGAGCAGTTCTTC,CARRSGAGANEQFF
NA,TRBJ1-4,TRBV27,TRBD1,TGTGCCAGCAGTTTACGAAGGGGGCTCGAAAAACTGTTTTTT,CASSLRRGLEKLFF
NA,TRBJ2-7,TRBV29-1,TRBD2,TGCAGCGTTGATCGGGGGGGGTCAGGGGAGCAGTACTTC,CSVDRGGSGEQYF
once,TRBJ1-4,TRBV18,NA,TGTGCCAGCTCCACCGTTATGGGGGCGGATGAAAAACTGTTTTTT,CASSTVMGADEKLFF
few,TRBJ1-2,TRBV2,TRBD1,TGTGCCAGCAGCGTTGGACAGGGGAACTATGGCTACACCTTC,CASSVGQGNYGYTF
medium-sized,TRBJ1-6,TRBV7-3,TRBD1,TGTGCCAGCAGCTTAGGGACAGACAATTCACCCCTCCACTTT,CASSLGTDNSPLHF
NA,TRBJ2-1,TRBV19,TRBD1,TGTGCCAGTAGTATTGGGCGACAGGGGAAGGAGCAGTTCTTC,CASSIGRQGKEQFF
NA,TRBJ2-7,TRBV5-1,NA,TGCGCCAGCAGCTTGGACAGGGAGATCTACGAGCAGTACTTC,CASSLDREIYEQYF